This note documents a single T cell receptor (beta chain) sequence. In this sample, this clone turned up once. Its antigen is unknown. No per-base quality is available; no much larger clone lies one base away. The data derive from a study of cytomegalovirus exposure and HLA in healthy donors (dated by TCRdb to 2017 to 2019). Turning to the overall study: In an earlier analysis of around 540 of the donors, approximately 300 Gb of sequence data and 117 million unique TCR beta sequences from 150 million to 200 million T cells were reported. Approximately 300 gigabases of sequencing data and roughly 80 million unique TCR sequences made up an early release that covered fewer than 650 HLA-typed donors. The genetic ancestry cluster associated with self-reported Caucasian donors included around four fifths of the roughly 400 genotyped donors. The study was designed to test whether signatures of past pathogen exposure could be identified by cataloging public T cell receptors. The study profiled the T cell repertoires of 500 to 800 subjects by immunosequencing and related them to cytomegalovirus serostatus. Besides the first cohort of 666 subjects, a separate validation cohort made up of 90 to 150 different subjects was used. To predict cytomegalovirus infection status, the study brought together high-throughput TCR immunosequencing, statistical association of individual TCRs with disease status, and machine learning. To study patterns of TCR occurrence, a later analysis re-analyzed previously published TCR beta repertoires from hundreds of donors and added high-resolution HLA genotyping. The later analysis used no new phenotypic data to find candidate immune exposures, relying instead on TCR beta sequences and their occurrence across donors. An earlier analysis of 587 of the donors used high-throughput TCR beta sequencing to judge whether each TCR beta V gene segment behaved as functional or pseudogenic. Alongside the repertoire data, information on donor age, sex, ethnicity and CMV serostatus was compiled. A later genetic analysis took genome-wide SNP genotypes for about 55% of the roughly 670 donors and used that subset as a discovery cohort. Every discovery cohort repertoire had been produced on one sequencing platform. HLA typing included class I and class II loci at four-digit resolution. The number of typed donors differed by locus: roughly 629-640 for A, B, C, DRB1 and DQB1; 500 to 550 for DQA1; around 610 for DPA1; and about 450 for DPB1. Roughly 5 DR-DQ haplotypes were handled as single units for association and clustering, since linkage in the cohort was strong. Among roughly 400 genotyped donors of the cohort, an average of approximately 220,000 unique TCR beta nucleotide sequences was sequenced per donor, of which roughly 18% were non-productive. On the study overall, not on this receptor specifically: Sequencing depth was assumed to be roughly uniform across donors in the presence/absence analyses, though that assumption may not hold. At a false discovery rate of 0.05, a later analysis linked about 16,000 TCR beta sequences to specific HLA alleles. Several of the top co-occurrence clusters appeared to be linked to parvovirus B19, influenza, CMV and Epstein-Barr virus, according to a later analysis. Broadly in line with IMGT annotations, most TCR beta V segments showed up in productive rearrangements about 90% or about 30% of the time in an earlier analysis of some 590 of the donors. A further reported finding was that TCR beta sequences accurately predicted the HLA-A and HLA-B alleles for most subjects in the first cohort. Because counts were too low, about 17 rarely observed V segments, including chromosome 9 orphons, were excluded from the earlier analysis of roughly 580 of the donors. Some IMGT-functional V segments, including TRBV6-2 and TRBV6-3, could not be distinguished by the 87-base-pair reads and were therefore excluded. In both the original and validation cohorts, the classifier was reported to diagnose cytomegalovirus status with high specificity and sensitivity. In a later analysis, HLA-associated TCR beta chains were found to be more clonally expanded and to have lower generation probabilities than equally common non-associated chains. In this cohort, only TCR beta chains were sequenced, and detectable features were limited by the absence of alpha or paired-chain data. For the cohort, immune exposure information was limited to CMV serostatus. The study gave a list of 150 to 200 TCR beta chains associated with cytomegalovirus. A group of highly shared sequence variants was considered likely to be a technical artifact of the sequencing pipeline. Assigning TCR associations to individual alleles was difficult when HLA alleles, especially DR and DQ, strongly co-occurred. An association between a missense DCLRE1C variant and V-gene and J-gene trimming of TCR beta chains was found in a later genetic analysis and replicated in an independent cohort. According to the authors, the approach could potentially be generalized to other disease states and immunological phenotypes. Because some donors lacked HLA typing at each locus, the association tests relied only on the typed subset. A few of the identified cytomegalovirus-associated TCR beta chains were confirmed in vitro to be specific for cytomegalovirus antigens. Correlated functional status among segregating V segments might be attributable to linkage disequilibrium, but an unknown experimental factor could not be ruled out. Most TCR sequences were seen in very few donors, while some public TCRs were found in many individuals. A later genetic analysis reported fewer N-insertions in productive TCRs among donors in an Asian-associated ancestry cluster than the approximately 700-donor mean. In a later analysis, the rate of TCR association differed among HLA loci, with DRB1 alleles having the most associated TCRs and HLA-C alleles having the fewest. According to a later analysis, most CMV-associated TCR beta chains appeared to be HLA-restricted, and the HLA associations seemed to be driven largely by CMV exposure.

In total, approximately 690 healthy bone marrow donors made up the cohort. All cohort members were sampled while nominally healthy, although unrecorded immune exposures were likely present. The donor was CMV seronegative and belonged to the group of 352 seronegative cohort members. Every donor gave a peripheral blood sample, and the peripheral blood mononuclear cells from that sample were used for TCR beta sequencing. Genomic DNA was extracted from the blood cell samples with the Qiagen DNeasy Blood Extraction Kit. Inclusive of the bounding cysteine and phenylalanine, the CDR3 is 14 residues long. Only the CDR3 part of the read is kept: 42 bases, read in frame from the first base. Relative to germline, V is 8 bases shorter and J is 7 bases shorter, with 20 bases between their ends. The germline V gene provides CDR1 MNHEY and CDR2 SVGAGI. The library was produced with the immunoSEQ multiplex PCR assay. A mixture of 60 forward primers for TCR Vbeta segments and 13 reverse primers for TCR Jbeta segments was used in the multiplex PCR. A multiplex PCR assay on genomic DNA amplified the CDR3 region of rearranged TCR beta genes. Amplified TCR beta libraries were sequenced as 87-base-pair reads on the Illumina HiSeq System. As for the original processing: Across the 666 repertoires, a later analysis counted 78 million or so unique TCR beta chains, approximately 12 million of which were shared by at least two donors. Raw reads were error-corrected and collapsed into unique sequences by a nearest-neighbor algorithm in which closely related sequences were merged to remove PCR and sequencing errors. Alignment of CDR3 sequences to IMGT reference sequences was used to assign V, D and J gene segments. For a sequence to be retained, a match of at least six nucleotides to both a V gene segment and a J gene segment was required. Rearrangements were called productive when the CDR3 lacked stop codons and stayed in frame with V and J; all others were non-productive. CDR3 was defined according to IMGT convention as the region running from the second conserved V-encoded cysteine to the conserved J-encoded phenylalanine. The earlier analysis of a few hundred of the donors excluded sequences that lacked an unambiguous match to a single V gene segment. In an earlier analysis of 587 of the donors, V segments were called functional above 56.7% productive rearrangements and were called segregating when the between-donor standard deviation exceeded 5%. A statistical classification framework was built for diagnosing cytomegalovirus status from the catalog of TCR beta chain sequences. In a later analysis, V and J genes were assigned by comparing TCR nucleotide sequences against IMGT/GENE-DB human TR gene sequences. The TCRdist pipeline was used in a later analysis to assign CDR3 sequences and most-parsimonious VDJ recombination scenarios. In a later analysis, each TCR beta chain was defined by its CDR3 amino acid sequence together with its V-gene family, and reads lacking a unique V-gene family were excluded. In a later analysis, fewer than 600 highly shared, low-generation-probability nucleotide sequences were removed to address suspected cross-contamination and a sequencing artifact. In a later analysis, a clonal expansion index for each public chain was calculated from normalized within-repertoire ranks of inferred template counts. Generation probabilities in a later analysis came from a VDJ recombination model fitted to out-of-frame rearrangements, and those results were checked against IGoR. A later analysis scored TCR-TCR, TCR-HLA and TCR-CMV co-occurrence with hypergeometric tests, applying a repertoire-size bias correction to TCR pairs. To estimate false discovery rates, a later analysis permuted the HLA or CMV assignments 20 times. A later analysis grouped co-occurring TCRs with DBSCAN, adding TCRdist sequence similarity when clustering within HLA-allele-positive subsets. Co-occurrence clustering excluded repertoires with fewer than 30,000 or more than 120,000 public chains, plus five with anomalous nucleotide sharing. Entries here come from immuneACCESS through TCRdb and include only in-frame sequences with V and J called. Some clones fail to appear in such tables; in the studies checked, an unresolved V gene covers under half of the shortfall, and the cause of the remainder is unknown. D and trimming come from the DNA, and the V and J calls and clone size come from that table. The table for this sample lists around 150,000 clones; roughly nine tenths of them were counted only once. 0.75% to 0.95% of the sample rests with the top ten.

Material: PBMCs. The sequence derives from a woman aged 25 to 39 in good health and CMV-seronegative. The sequence is built from TRBV6-5 and TRBJ1-2; tentative D gene TRBD1, with 5 bases matching. The CDR3 protein is CASSLSVIRAGYTF. DNA sequence: TGTGCCAGCTCTTTGAGCGTGATCAGGGCTGGCTACACCTTC.